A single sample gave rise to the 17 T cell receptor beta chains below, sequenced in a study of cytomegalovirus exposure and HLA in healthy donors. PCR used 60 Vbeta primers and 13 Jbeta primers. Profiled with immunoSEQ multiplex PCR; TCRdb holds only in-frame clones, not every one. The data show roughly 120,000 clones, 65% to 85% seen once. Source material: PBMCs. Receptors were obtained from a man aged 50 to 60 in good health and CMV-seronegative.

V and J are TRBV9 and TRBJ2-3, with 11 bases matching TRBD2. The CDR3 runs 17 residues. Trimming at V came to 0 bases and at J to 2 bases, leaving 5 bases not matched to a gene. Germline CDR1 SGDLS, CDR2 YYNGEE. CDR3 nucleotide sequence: TGTGCCAGCAGCGTAGAAACTAGCGGGGGTTTCACAGATACGCAGTATTTT. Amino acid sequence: CASSVETSGGFTDTQYF.

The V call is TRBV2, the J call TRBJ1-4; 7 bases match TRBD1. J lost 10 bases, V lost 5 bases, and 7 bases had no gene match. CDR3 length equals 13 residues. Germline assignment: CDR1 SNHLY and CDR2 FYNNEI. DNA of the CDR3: TGTGCCAGCAGTCGGACAGGCCCAGGAAAACTGTTTTTT. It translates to CASSRTGPGKLFF.

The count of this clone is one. The CDR3 bases are TGTGCCAGCAGCCTTAGACTAGCGCGCACAGATACGCAGTATTTT. It is translated as CASSLRLARTDTQYF. This chain connects TRBV9 to TRBJ2-3; TRBD2 matches 8 bases. The CDR3 covers 15 residues. CDR1 SGDLS and CDR2 YYNGEE come from the germline V gene. V lost 4 bases and J lost 1; bases outside the gene matches: 5.

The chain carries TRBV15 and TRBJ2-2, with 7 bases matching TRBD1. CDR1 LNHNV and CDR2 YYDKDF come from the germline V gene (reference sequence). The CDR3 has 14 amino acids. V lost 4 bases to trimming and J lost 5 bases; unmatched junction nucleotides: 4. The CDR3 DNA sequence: TGTGCCACCAGCAAAGGACAGGTGACCGGGGAGCTGTTTTTT. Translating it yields CATSKGQVTGELFF.

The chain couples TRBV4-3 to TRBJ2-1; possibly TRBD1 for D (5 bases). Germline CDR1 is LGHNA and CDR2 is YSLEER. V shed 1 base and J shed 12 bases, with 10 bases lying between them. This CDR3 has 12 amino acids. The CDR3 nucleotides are TGCGCCAGCAGCCAAGGGCAAAGGGGGCAGTTCTTC. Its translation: CASSQGQRGQFF.

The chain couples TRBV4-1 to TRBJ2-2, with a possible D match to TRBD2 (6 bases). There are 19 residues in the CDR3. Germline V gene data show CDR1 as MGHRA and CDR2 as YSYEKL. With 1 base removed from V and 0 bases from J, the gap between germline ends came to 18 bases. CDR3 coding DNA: TGCGCCAGCAGCCAAGTAGGCTTGGCTAGCGACCCGAACACCGGGGAGCTGTTTTTT. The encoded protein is CASSQVGLASDPNTGELFF.

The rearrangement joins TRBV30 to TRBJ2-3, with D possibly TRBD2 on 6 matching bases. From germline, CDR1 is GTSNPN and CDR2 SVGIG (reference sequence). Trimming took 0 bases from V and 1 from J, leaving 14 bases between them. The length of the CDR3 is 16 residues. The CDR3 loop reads CAWSVQAGLRTDTQYF. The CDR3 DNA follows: TGTGCCTGGAGTGTGCAAGCGGGCCTACGCACAGATACGCAGTATTTT.

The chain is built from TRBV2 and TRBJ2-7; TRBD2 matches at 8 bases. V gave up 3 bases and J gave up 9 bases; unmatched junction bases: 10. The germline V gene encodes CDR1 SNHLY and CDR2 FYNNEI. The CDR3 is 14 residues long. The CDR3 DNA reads TGTGCCAGCAGTGACTCCCCGGGGGGGCCGGGGCAGTACTTC. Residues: CASSDSPGGPGQYF.

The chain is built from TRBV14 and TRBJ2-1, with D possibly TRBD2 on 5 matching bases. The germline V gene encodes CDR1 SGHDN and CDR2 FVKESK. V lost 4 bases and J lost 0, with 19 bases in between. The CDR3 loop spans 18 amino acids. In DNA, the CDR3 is TGTGCCAGCAGCCTTCACACGAGGGCCCTTAGCTCCTACAATGAGCAGTTCTTC. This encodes CASSLHTRALSSYNEQFF.

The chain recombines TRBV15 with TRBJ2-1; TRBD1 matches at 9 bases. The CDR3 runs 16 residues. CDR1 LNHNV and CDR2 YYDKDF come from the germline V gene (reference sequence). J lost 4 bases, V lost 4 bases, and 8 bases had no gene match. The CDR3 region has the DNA TGTGCCACCAGCAAATTAATAGGACAGGGGTACAATGAGCAGTTCTTC. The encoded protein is CATSKLIGQGYNEQFF.

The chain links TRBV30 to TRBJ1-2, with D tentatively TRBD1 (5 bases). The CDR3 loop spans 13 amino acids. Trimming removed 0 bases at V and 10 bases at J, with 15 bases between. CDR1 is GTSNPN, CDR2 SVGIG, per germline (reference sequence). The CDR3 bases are TGTGCCTGGAGTGTAGGAGGGGATGTCACCTACACCTTC. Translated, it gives CAWSVGGDVTYTF.

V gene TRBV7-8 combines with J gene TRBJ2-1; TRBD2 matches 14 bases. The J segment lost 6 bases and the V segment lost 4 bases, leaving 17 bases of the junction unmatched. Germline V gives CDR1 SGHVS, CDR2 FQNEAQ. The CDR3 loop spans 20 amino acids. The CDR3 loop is CASSYPTSGGGRGRFNEQFF. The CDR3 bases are TGTGCCAGCAGCTACCCGACTAGCGGGGGGGGTAGGGGGAGGTTCAATGAGCAGTTCTTC.

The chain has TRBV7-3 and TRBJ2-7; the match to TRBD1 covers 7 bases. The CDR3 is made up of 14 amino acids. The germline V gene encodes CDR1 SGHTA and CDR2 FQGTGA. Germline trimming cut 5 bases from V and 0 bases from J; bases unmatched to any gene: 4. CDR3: CASSPDRDSYEQYF. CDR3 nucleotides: TGTGCCAGCAGCCCTGACAGGGACTCCTACGAGCAGTACTTC.

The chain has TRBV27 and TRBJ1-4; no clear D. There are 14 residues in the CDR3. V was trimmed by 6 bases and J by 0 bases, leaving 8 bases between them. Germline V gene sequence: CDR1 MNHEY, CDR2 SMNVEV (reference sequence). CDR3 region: CASRNSPTNEKLFF. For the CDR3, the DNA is TGTGCCAGCAGGAACAGCCCAACTAATGAAAAACTGTTTTTT.

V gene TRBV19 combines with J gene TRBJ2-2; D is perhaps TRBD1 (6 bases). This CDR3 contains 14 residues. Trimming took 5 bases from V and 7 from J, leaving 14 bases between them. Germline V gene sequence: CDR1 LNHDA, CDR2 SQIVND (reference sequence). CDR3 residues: CASSLTGSVGELFF. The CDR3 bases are TGTGCCAGTAGTCTAACAGGGTCCGTCGGGGAGCTGTTTTTT.

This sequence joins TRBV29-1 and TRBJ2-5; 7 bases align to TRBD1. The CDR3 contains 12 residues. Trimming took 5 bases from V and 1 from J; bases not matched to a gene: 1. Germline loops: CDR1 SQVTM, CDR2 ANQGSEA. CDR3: CSVRDSQETQYF. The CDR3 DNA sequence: TGCAGCGTTCGGGACAGCCAAGAGACCCAGTACTTC.

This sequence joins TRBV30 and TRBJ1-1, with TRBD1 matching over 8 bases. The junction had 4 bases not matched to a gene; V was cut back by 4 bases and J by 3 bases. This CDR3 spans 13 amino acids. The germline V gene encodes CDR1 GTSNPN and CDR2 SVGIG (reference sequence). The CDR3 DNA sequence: TGTGCCTGGACCGACAGGGGTGACACTGAAGCTTTCTTT. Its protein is CAWTDRGDTEAFF. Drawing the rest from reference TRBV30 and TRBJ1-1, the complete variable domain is SQTIHQWPATLVQPVGSPLSLECTVEGTSNPNLYWYRQAAGRGLQLLFYSVGIGQISSEVPQNLSASRPQDRQFILSSKKLLLSDSGFYLCAWTDRGDTEAFFGQGTRLTVV.